This T cell receptor beta chain stems from a study of T cell repertoires in cytomegalovirus infection. Study-wide findings and caveats: People with CMV and the relevant HLA were identified by cumulative public TCR beta family frequency.

Via MiXCR, TCRdb re-called the reads, giving one row per CDR3 protein. The data contain about 360,000 distinct CDR3 sequences, over 15% of them singletons. The CDR3 has 14 residues. The germline V gene encodes CDR1 SGHVS and CDR2 FQNEAQ. J gave up 5 bases and V 7 bases, and 7 bases lay outside the gene matches. This clonotype was counted many times. Its antigen is undetermined. The TCR was taken from a human donor in good health (CMV status not recorded). Some clones in this sample may be carry-over from other donors' samples. The chain joins TRBV7-8 to TRBJ1-1; TRBD1 matches at 10 bases. The sample consisted of PBMCs. CDR3 sequence (DNA): TGTGCCAGCATCAGGGACAGGGGACGTACTGAAGCTTTCTTT. As protein: CASIRDRGRTEAFF.